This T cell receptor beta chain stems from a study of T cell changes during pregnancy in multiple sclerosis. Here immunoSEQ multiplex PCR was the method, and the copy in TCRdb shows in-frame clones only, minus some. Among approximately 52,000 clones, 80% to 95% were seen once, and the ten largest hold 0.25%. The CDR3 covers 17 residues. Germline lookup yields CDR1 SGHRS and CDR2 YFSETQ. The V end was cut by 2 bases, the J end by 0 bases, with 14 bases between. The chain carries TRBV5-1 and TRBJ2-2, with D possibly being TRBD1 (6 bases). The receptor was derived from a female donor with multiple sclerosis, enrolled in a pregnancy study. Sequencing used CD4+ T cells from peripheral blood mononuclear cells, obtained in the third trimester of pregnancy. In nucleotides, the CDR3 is TGCGCCAGCAGCTTAAACCAGGGACAACCGAACACCGGGGAGCTGTTTTTT. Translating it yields CASSLNQGQPNTGELFF. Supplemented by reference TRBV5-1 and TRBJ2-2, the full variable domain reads KAGVTQTPRYLIKTRGQQVTLSCSPISGHRSVSWYQQTPGQGLQFLFEYFSETQRNKGNFPGRFSGRQFSNSRSEMNVSTLELGDSALYLCASSLNQGQPNTGELFFGEGSRLTVL.